Below, 29 T cell receptor beta chains from the same sample are listed, as sequenced in a study of CD8+ T cells in alopecia areata. Treatment indicated: oral pan-JAK inhibitor, 5-10 mg twice daily. RNA was isolated and reverse transcribed to cDNA, the sequencing template. The assay was immunoSEQ multiplex PCR, and TCRdb's table has in-frame clones only and misses some. The sample consists of around 190,000 clones, 60% of them appearing once. Sequences were derived from CD4+ T cells sorted from blood, sampled at week 24, from a patient treated with tofacitinib. The receptors derive from a human donor with alopecia areata.

This clone was seen more than once but under ten times. The V gene is TRBV7-3, the J gene TRBJ1-1; weak D call: TRBD1 (5 bases). CDR1 and CDR2 from the germline V gene are SGHTA and FQGTGA. The CDR3 is 14 residues long. Trimming shortened V by 5 bases and J by 3 bases, and 13 bases separated the two germline ends. In nucleotides, the CDR3 is TGTGCCAGCAGCCCCGGGAGGGGTGACACTGAAGCTTTCTTT. Translated: CASSPGRGDTEAFF.

This chain connects TRBV11-2 to TRBJ2-3, with D maybe TRBD2 (5 bases). Germline CDR1 reads SGHAT; CDR2 reads FQNNGV. V gave up 1 base and J gave up 8 bases, with 13 bases separating them. The CDR3 has 14 amino acids. For the CDR3, the DNA is TGTGCCAGCAGCTTAGTAGGCGGGCCCAGTACGCAGTATTTT. The encoded protein is CASSLVGGPSTQYF.

Regarding this clone: Its ends do not fully match the called genes, so a read error is possible. This rearrangement joins TRBV29-1 to TRBJ1-2; 7 bases line up with TRBD1. CDR3 size: 13 residues. Germline V gives CDR1 SQVTM, CDR2 ANQGSEA. CDR3 residues: CSVEGQGLSGHTF. CDR3 coding DNA: TGCAGCGTTGAAGGACAGGGATTGTCTGGCCACACCTTC.

The chain links TRBV30 to TRBJ1-2; no firm D call. V lost 1 base, J lost 6 bases, and 9 bases lay in between. Germline V gene data show CDR1 as GTSNPN and CDR2 as SVGIG (reference sequence). The length of the CDR3 is 12 residues. The CDR3 spells CAWSERGDGYTF. DNA of the CDR3: TGTGCCTGGAGTGAACGGGGAGATGGCTACACCTTC.

This chain joins TRBV5-1 and TRBJ1-1, with D perhaps matching TRBD1 (6 bases). From germline, CDR1 is SGHRS and CDR2 YFSETQ. CDR3 length equals 15 residues. The ends were cut back, 0 bases at V and 0 bases at J, with 9 bases in the middle. The CDR3 loop reads CASSLGGHLNTEAFF. The CDR3 coding sequence is TGCGCCAGCAGCTTGGGGGGACACCTGAACACTGAAGCTTTCTTT.

This clone was seen a few times. The chain links TRBV14 to TRBJ1-1; D unclear. Germline CDR1 reads SGHDN; CDR2 reads FVKESK. The CDR3 length is 14 residues. V was clipped by 0 bases and J by 1 base, with 6 bases between them. The CDR3 region has the DNA TGTGCCAGCAGCCAAGATCGACAGAACACTGAAGCTTTCTTT. Amino acid sequence: CASSQDRQNTEAFF.

The chain recombines TRBV30 with TRBJ2-7; 9 positions match TRBD2. Germline CDR1 reads GTSNPN; CDR2 reads SVGIG (reference sequence). J gave up 1 base and V 0 bases, and 1 base lay outside the gene matches. This CDR3 region has 14 residues. The CDR3 is CAWSVTSGSYEQYF. The CDR3 bases are TGTGCCTGGAGTGTAACTAGCGGGTCCTACGAGCAGTACTTC. Complete variable domain (other parts from reference TRBV30 and TRBJ2-7): SQTIHQWPATLVQPVGSPLSLECTVEGTSNPNLYWYRQAAGRGLQLLFYSVGIGQISSEVPQNLSASRPQDRQFILSSKKLLLSDSGFYLCAWSVTSGSYEQYFGPGTRLTVT.

This chain uses TRBV5-1 with TRBJ2-7; 7 bases align to TRBD1. CDR1 is SGHRS, CDR2 YFSETQ, per germline. With V trimmed by 0 bases and J by 6 bases, 3 bases remained unmatched. The CDR3 covers 13 residues. The CDR3 DNA follows: TGCGCCAGCAGCTTGGGTGACAGGGCCGAGCAGTACTTC. Amino acids: CASSLGDRAEQYF.

The chain couples TRBV18 to TRBJ1-6, with a weak D call TRBD1 (5 bases). There are 15 residues in the CDR3. Trimming shortened V by 4 bases and J by 9 bases, and 16 bases separated the two germline ends. Looked up from germline, CDR1 is KGHSH and CDR2 is LQKENI. CDR3 nucleotide sequence: TGTGCCAGCTCACAAGGGGTGGCAGCGGGTTCACCCCTCCACTTT. Protein sequence: CASSQGVAAGSPLHF.

This sequence joins TRBV7-2 and TRBJ2-7; D not certain. V was clipped by 5 bases and J by 0 bases, with 5 bases between them. Germline V lookup: CDR1 SGHTA, CDR2 FQGNSA. This CDR3 is built from 12 residues. The CDR3 DNA is TGTGCCAGCAGCCCGAGCTCCTACGAGCAGTACTTC. Its translation is CASSPSSYEQYF.

The V gene is TRBV4-3, the J gene TRBJ1-6, with no clear D. V shed 4 bases and J shed 1 base, with 11 bases lying between them. The length of the CDR3 is 16 residues. The germline V gene has CDR1 LGHNA and CDR2 YSLEER. This CDR3 is CASSRSVSSYNSPLHF. For the CDR3, the DNA is TGCGCCAGCAGCCGATCAGTCAGTTCCTATAATTCACCCCTCCACTTT.

This chain uses TRBV6-5 with TRBJ2-7; D is unclear. This CDR3 is built from 16 residues. The V gene lost 0 bases and the J gene lost 5 bases, with 17 bases spanning the gap. Germline lookup yields CDR1 MNHEY and CDR2 SVGAGI. The CDR3 region has the DNA TGTGCCAGCAGTTACTCATCAGGTGCCGCCGCGGACGAGCAGTACTTC. This sequence encodes CASSYSSGAAADEQYF.

The gene calls are TRBV9 and TRBJ1-2, with D possibly matching TRBD1 (6 bases). This CDR3 contains 14 residues. Germline assignment: CDR1 SGDLS and CDR2 YYNGEE. Between the trimmed V and J ends, which lost 5 bases and 5 bases, there was a span of 16 bases. Here the CDR3 DNA reads TGTGCCAGCAGTCCCGACCAAGGGGGGTATGGCTACACCTTC. Its protein is CASSPDQGGYGYTF.

This clone was recorded a few times. The J gene is TRBJ1-6, the V gene TRBV30; 7 nucleotides agree with TRBD1. The length of the CDR3 is 12 residues. Germline CDR1 GTSNPN, CDR2 SVGIG (reference sequence). V was clipped by 5 bases and J by 7 bases; unmatched bases: 2. The CDR3 DNA is TGTGCCTGGGGGGGACAGAATTCACCCCTCCACTTT. It specifies CAWGGQNSPLHF.

This clone appeared a few times. The CDR3 DNA reads TGTGCCAGCGGAAAGGTGTCTCTGCCCCTCCACTTT. Translating it yields CASGKVSLPLHF. V gene TRBV27 combines with J gene TRBJ1-6; D remains unclear. Germline values: CDR1 MNHEY, CDR2 SMNVEV (reference sequence). This CDR3 has 12 amino acids. With 8 bases removed from V and 13 bases from J, the gap between germline ends came to 15 bases.

V gene TRBV4-2 combines with J gene TRBJ2-1; D is tentatively TRBD1 or TRBD2 (5 bases each). CDR3 length: 15 amino acids. Trimming pared 4 bases from V and 3 bases from J, leaving 13 bases between. Germline V gene sequence: CDR1 LGHNA, CDR2 YNFKEQ. DNA of the CDR3: TGTGCCAGCAGCCCGACGGGGCTAAGCTACAATGAGCAGTTCTTC. It specifies CASSPTGLSYNEQFF.

This clone appeared many times. V usage is TRBV7-2 and J usage is TRBJ1-1; D gene ambiguous. The germline V and J ends were trimmed by 1 base and 2 bases, with 8 bases remaining between them. The CDR3 contains 14 residues. The V gene's germline CDR1 is SGHTA and CDR2 FQGNSA. CDR3 nucleotide sequence: TGTGCCAGCAGCTTAGTAGGCCTTAACACTGAAGCTTTCTTT. Translating it yields CASSLVGLNTEAFF.

This clone was picked up a small number of times. V gene TRBV15 combines with J gene TRBJ1-2, with a tentative D call TRBD1 (6 bases). The CDR3 runs to 15 residues. V dropped 2 bases and J dropped 8 bases, with 18 bases sitting between them. Germline-derived CDR1 and CDR2 are LNHNV and YYDKDF (reference sequence). The CDR3 coding sequence is TGTGCCACCAGCAGATCCCTAGGACAGCTCATGGGCTACACCTTC. Translating gives CATSRSLGQLMGYTF. The variable domain in full, with the rest retrieved from reference TRBV15 and TRBJ1-2, is DAMVIQNPRYQVTQFGKPVTLSCSQTLNHNVMYWYQQKSSQAPKLLFHYYDKDFNNEADTPDNFQSRRPNTSFCFLDIRSPGLGDTAMYLCATSRSLGQLMGYTFGSGTRLTVV.

The chain has TRBV11-3 and TRBJ1-2; D is unclear. This CDR3 is built from 14 residues. V lost 5 bases to trimming and J lost 2 bases, with 12 bases between them. Germline V gene data show CDR1 as SGHNT and CDR2 as YENEEA. CDR3: CASSRRTGNYGYTF. CDR3 DNA: TGTGCCAGCAGCAGACGGACGGGGAACTATGGCTACACCTTC. Looking up the rest from reference TRBV11-3 and TRBJ1-2 gives the full variable domain: EAGVVQSPRYKIIEKKQPVAFWCNPISGHNTLYWYLQNLGQGPELLIRYENEEAVDDSQLPKDRFSAERLKGVDSTLKIQPAELGDSAVYLCASSRRTGNYGYTFGSGTRLTVV.

This CDR3 is CASSPPAGVYEQYF. CDR3 nucleotides: TGTGCCAGCAGCCCCCCAGCGGGGGTATACGAGCAGTACTTC. V and J are TRBV7-2 and TRBJ2-7, with 8 bases fitting TRBD2. Germline loops: CDR1 SGHTA, CDR2 FQGNSA. Unmatched junction bases numbered 7, after V lost 5 bases and J lost 4 bases. This CDR3 contains 14 residues.

This clone was observed a few times. The gene calls are TRBV5-1 and TRBJ2-7; maybe TRBD1 (6 bases). The CDR3 covers 14 residues. Trimming removed 2 bases at V and 5 bases at J, with 14 bases between. Germline V gene data show CDR1 as SGHRS and CDR2 as YFSETQ. The CDR3 sequence: CASSFAAGADEQYF. Here the CDR3 DNA reads TGCGCCAGCAGCTTCGCAGCAGGGGCGGACGAGCAGTACTTC.

The chain recombines TRBV7-3 with TRBJ2-3; 8 nucleotides agree with TRBD1. The CDR3 has 15 residues. J gave up 5 bases and V 2 bases, and 6 bases lay outside the gene matches. CDR1 and CDR2 (germline): SGHTA, FQGTGA. In nucleotides, the CDR3 is TGTGCCAGCAGCTTATACGGACAGGGAGGAGATACGCAGTATTTT. It encodes CASSLYGQGGDTQYF.

Of note for this clone: A junction boundary mismatches the germline segment, possibly from a read error. J is TRBJ1-1 and V is TRBV10-3, with 10 bases fitting TRBD1. Germline V gene lookup returns CDR1 ENHRY and CDR2 SYGVKD. The CDR3 contains 15 residues. Written as DNA, the CDR3 is TGTGCCATCAGACCGGACAGGGGGGTGAACGCTGAAGCTTTCTTT. The encoded protein is CAIRPDRGVNAEAFF.

The chain is built from TRBV7-2 and TRBJ1-1; no definite D call. The CDR3 sequence is 14 residues long. With 5 bases removed from V and 5 bases from J, the gap between germline ends came to 15 bases. Germline V gene data show CDR1 as SGHTA and CDR2 as FQGNSA. CDR3 amino acids: CASSPSGIGTEAFF. The CDR3 DNA is TGTGCCAGCAGCCCTAGCGGGATAGGAACTGAAGCTTTCTTT. Complete variable domain (other parts from reference TRBV7-2 and TRBJ1-1): GAGVSQSPSNKVTEKGKDVELRCDPISGHTALYWYRQSLGQGLEFLIYFQGNSAPDKSGLPSDRFSAERTGGSVSTLTIQRTQQEDSAVYLCASSPSGIGTEAFFGQGTRLTVV.

The chain is built from TRBV5-4 and TRBJ1-5; possible D gene TRBD1, 5 bases. The CDR3 is made up of 17 amino acids. Trimming took off 3 bases at V and 0 bases at J, with 16 bases between the two ends. In germline, CDR1 is SGHNT, CDR2 YYREEE (reference sequence). The CDR3 region has the DNA TGTGCCAGCAGCTCCATACAGGCAGGTGTTAGCAATCAGCCCCAGCATTTT. It yields the protein CASSSIQAGVSNQPQHF.

Concerning this clone: Additional DNA sequences in this sample encode the identical CDR3. This rearrangement joins TRBV29-1 to TRBJ2-2; the D gene is possibly TRBD1 (5 bases). The CDR3 sequence is 13 residues long. Germline V gives CDR1 SQVTM, CDR2 ANQGSEA. The V gene lost 3 bases and the J gene lost 1 base, with 6 bases spanning the gap. CDR3 DNA sequence: TGCAGCGTTGATACAGGGAACACCGGGGAGCTGTTTTTT. Amino acids: CSVDTGNTGELFF.

This clone was seen a few times. The V gene is TRBV19, the J gene TRBJ1-1; maybe TRBD1 (6 bases). The CDR3 is 13 residues long. The germline V gene has CDR1 LNHDA and CDR2 SQIVND (reference sequence). Trimming took off 6 bases at V and 5 bases at J, with 13 bases between the two ends. The DNA for the CDR3 is TGTGCCAGTAGGGAGACAGGTACTACTGAAGCTTTCTTT. Protein product: CASRETGTTEAFF.

V is TRBV10-3 and J is TRBJ2-6, with 9 nucleotides matching TRBD2. This CDR3 contains 16 residues. The trim removed 10 bases at V and 3 bases at J, leaving 10 bases unmatched. Germline V gene sequence: CDR1 ENHRY, CDR2 SYGVKD. The CDR3 protein is CATCPSGVNGANVLTF. CDR3 in DNA: TGTGCCACCTGTCCTAGCGGGGTGAATGGGGCCAACGTCCTGACTTTC.

This chain links TRBV15 with TRBJ1-5; D is undetermined. This CDR3 is 12 amino acids long. Germline V gene data show CDR1 as LNHNV and CDR2 as YYDKDF (reference sequence). Trimming took 8 bases from V and 7 from J, leaving 12 bases between them. The chain's CDR3 is CATGRIGQPQHF. The CDR3 DNA is TGTGCCACCGGGAGGATCGGACAGCCCCAGCATTTT.